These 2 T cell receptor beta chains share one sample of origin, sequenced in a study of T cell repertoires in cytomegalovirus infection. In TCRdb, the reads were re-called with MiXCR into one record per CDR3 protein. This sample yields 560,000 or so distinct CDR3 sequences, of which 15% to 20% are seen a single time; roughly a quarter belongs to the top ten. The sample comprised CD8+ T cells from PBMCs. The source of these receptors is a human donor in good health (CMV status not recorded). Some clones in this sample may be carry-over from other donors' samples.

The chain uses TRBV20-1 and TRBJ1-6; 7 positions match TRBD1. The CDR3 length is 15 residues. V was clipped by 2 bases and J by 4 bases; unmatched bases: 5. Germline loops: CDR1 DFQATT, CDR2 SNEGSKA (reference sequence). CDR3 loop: CSARTGQQYNSPLHF. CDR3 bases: TGCAGTGCTAGAACGGGACAGCAATATAATTCACCCCTCCACTTT.

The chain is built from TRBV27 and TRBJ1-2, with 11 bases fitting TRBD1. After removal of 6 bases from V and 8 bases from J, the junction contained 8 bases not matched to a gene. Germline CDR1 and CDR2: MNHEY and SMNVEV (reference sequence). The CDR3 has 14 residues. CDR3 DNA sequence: TGTGCCAGCAGATGGACAGGGGGCGCGGAGGGCTACACCTTC. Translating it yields CASRWTGGAEGYTF.